The 3 T cell receptor beta chains below were found in one sample sequenced in a study of T cell changes during pregnancy in multiple sclerosis. Using immunoSEQ multiplex PCR, the repertoire was profiled, and TCRdb retains in-frame clones only, with some absent. Of 68,000 or so clones listed, roughly nine tenths are singletons. This specimen consisted of peripheral blood, obtained in the second trimester of pregnancy. The receptors were sampled from a female donor with multiple sclerosis, enrolled in a pregnancy study.

The chain employs TRBV21-1 and TRBJ1-5; the table calls TRBD1, which could not be checked here. TRBV21-1 corresponds to a pseudogene. This CDR3 has 14 amino acids. CDR3 loop: CASSRTGEAQPQHF. CDR3 sequence (DNA): TGTGCCAGCAGCAGGACAGGGGAGGCTCAGCCCCAGCATTTT.

The chain couples TRBV30 to TRBJ1-1; D is perhaps TRBD1 (6 bases). The CDR3 runs 13 residues. The germline CDR1 and CDR2 sequences are GTSNPN and SVGIG (reference sequence). V lost 4 bases and J 5 bases, leaving 14 bases between the germline ends. CDR3 bases: TGTGCCTGGATAGAGGGGGTGTGGACTGAAGCTTTCTTT. Amino acid sequence: CAWIEGVWTEAFF.

V and J are TRBV18 and TRBJ1-1, with a tentative D call TRBD1 (5 bases). This CDR3 has 15 amino acids. CDR1 KGHSH and CDR2 LQKENI come from the germline V gene. V shed 0 bases and J shed 3 bases, with 11 bases lying between them. CDR3 amino acids: CASSPPWGRDTEAFF. DNA of the CDR3: TGTGCCAGCTCACCACCTTGGGGGAGGGACACTGAAGCTTTCTTT. The complete variable domain, with remaining parts taken from reference TRBV18 and TRBJ1-1, reads NAGVMQNPRHLVRRRGQEARLRCSPMKGHSHVYWYRQLPEEGLKFMVYLQKENIIDESGMPKERFSAEFPKEGPSILRIQQVVRGDSAAYFCASSPPWGRDTEAFFGQGTRLTVV.